The next 21 T cell receptor beta chains were all read from a single sample in a study of blood T cell repertoires in COVID-19. Data came from immunoSEQ multiplex PCR; TCRdb stores just in-frame clones and leaves some out. This sample carries roughly 160,000 clones, approximately 84% of them seen once, and the ten largest clones take about 5.3%. The sample consisted of PBMCs or T cells enriched from blood (not recorded which). The receptors were gathered from a woman between 40 and 55 years old with acute COVID-19.

V usage is TRBV19 and J usage is TRBJ1-5; tentatively, D is TRBD1 (6 bases). Germline values: CDR1 LNHDA, CDR2 SQIVND (reference sequence). The V gene lost 7 bases and the J gene lost 6 bases, with 22 bases spanning the gap. CDR3 length equals 16 residues. This chain's CDR3 is CASNYRSAGASQPQHF. The CDR3 region has the DNA TGTGCCAGTAATTATAGATCGGCAGGGGCGAGTCAGCCCCAGCATTTT.

The J gene is TRBJ1-5, the V gene TRBV2; D remains unclear. The germline CDR1 and CDR2 sequences are SNHLY and FYNNEI. CDR3 size: 16 residues. Trimming stripped 4 bases from V and 1 base from J, with 14 bases between. The CDR3 sequence is CASSVGRRVSNQPQHF. The CDR3 coding sequence is TGTGCCAGCAGTGTGGGTCGGAGGGTGAGCAATCAGCCCCAGCATTTT.

This chain uses TRBV25-1 with TRBJ2-3; 7 nucleotides align to TRBD2. The V gene's germline CDR1 is MGHDK and CDR2 SYGVNS. V shed 1 base and J 3 bases; nucleotides not matched to a gene: 4. The CDR3 has 15 residues. CDR3 residues: CASSEFKRETDTQYF. The DNA of the CDR3 is TGTGCCAGCAGTGAATTCAAGCGGGAAACAGATACGCAGTATTTT.

V and J are TRBV7-8 and TRBJ1-1; D is undetermined. There are 15 residues in the CDR3. V lost 5 bases, J lost 1 base, and 14 bases lay in between. CDR1 and CDR2 (germline): SGHVS, FQNEAQ. CDR3 region: CASSRLGPGNTEAFF. CDR3 DNA: TGTGCCAGCAGCCGCCTCGGTCCGGGGAACACTGAAGCTTTCTTT. The full variable domain, rest sourced from reference TRBV7-8 and TRBJ1-1, is GAGVSQSPRYKVAKRGQDVALRCDPISGHVSLFWYQQALGQGPEFLTYFQNEAQLDKSGLPSDRFFAERPEGSVSTLKIQRTQQEDSAVYLCASSRLGPGNTEAFFGQGTRLTVV.

The rearrangement links TRBV28 to TRBJ2-7; 7 nucleotides line up with TRBD2. The CDR3 contains 12 residues. Germline CDR1 and CDR2: MDHEN and SYDVKM. Trimming at V came to 8 bases and at J to 4 bases, leaving 5 bases not matched to a gene. Written as DNA, the CDR3 is TGTGCCAGCGCCGGGACTACGTACGAGCAGTACTTC. Its protein is CASAGTTYEQYF.

The chain links TRBV18 to TRBJ2-1; 7 bases agree with TRBD2. The trim removed 1 base at V and 0 bases at J, leaving 6 bases unmatched. Germline CDR1 reads KGHSH; CDR2 reads LQKENI. CDR3 length: 17 amino acids. The CDR3 sequence is CASSPLHGRTSYNEQFF. CDR3 DNA sequence: TGTGCCAGCTCACCACTTCACGGGAGGACCTCCTACAATGAGCAGTTCTTC.

The chain couples TRBV7-9 to TRBJ1-1; TRBD1 matches at 8 bases. V lost 7 bases, J lost 4 bases, and 5 bases stayed unmatched. Germline V gives CDR1 SEHNR, CDR2 FQNEAQ (reference sequence). The CDR3 covers 13 residues. The CDR3 region has the DNA TGTGCCAGCAACAAGGACAGGGCCACTGAAGCTTTCTTT. Protein sequence: CASNKDRATEAFF.

The chain uses TRBV29-1 and TRBJ1-2; D uncertain. Germline V CDR1 and CDR2: SQVTM, ANQGSEA. This CDR3 spans 12 amino acids. Trimming shortened V by 5 bases and J by 6 bases, and 13 bases separated the two germline ends. The CDR3 DNA follows: TGCAGCGTTTACAAAATTGGAGATGGCTACACCTTC. Its protein is CSVYKIGDGYTF.

This chain joins TRBV6-5 and TRBJ1-1, with 9 nucleotides matching TRBD1. The CDR3 is made up of 14 amino acids. Per germline, CDR1 MNHEY and CDR2 SVGAGI. With V trimmed by 5 bases and J by 4 bases, 5 bases remained unmatched. DNA of the CDR3: TGTGCCAGCAGTCCGGGACAGGGTGGCACTGAAGCTTTCTTT. Translated, it gives CASSPGQGGTEAFF.

The chain carries TRBV19 and TRBJ2-5; 11 nucleotides line up with TRBD2. Germline CDR1 LNHDA, CDR2 SQIVND (reference sequence). The V segment lost 5 bases and the J segment 3 bases; nucleotides outside the gene matches: 5. The CDR3 runs 15 residues. CDR3: CASSLTSGRKETQYF. The CDR3 nucleotides read TGTGCCAGTAGTTTAACTAGCGGGAGAAAAGAGACCCAGTACTTC.

This chain uses TRBV4-2 with TRBJ2-7; TRBD2 matches 7 bases. Germline assignment: CDR1 LGHNA and CDR2 YNFKEQ. The CDR3 has 16 amino acids. V lost 2 bases to trimming and J lost 3 bases; unmatched junction nucleotides: 10. The CDR3 DNA reads as TGTGCCAGCAGCCAAATAACCGGGGGAGGGAACTACGAGCAGTACTTC. Translation: CASSQITGGGNYEQYF.

The rearrangement links TRBV19 to TRBJ2-7; 8 bases are a match to TRBD2. There are 17 residues in the CDR3. Germline V gives CDR1 LNHDA, CDR2 SQIVND (reference sequence). V lost 4 bases and J lost 2; bases outside the gene matches: 13. DNA for the CDR3: TGTGCCAGTAGTACAGATCGTCAAGCGGGAGTCCCCTACGAGCAGTACTTC. Translating it yields CASSTDRQAGVPYEQYF.

The rearrangement joins TRBV7-9 to TRBJ2-2; TRBD1 agrees at 7 bases. V lost 1 base and J lost 6; bases outside the gene matches: 11. CDR1 is SEHNR and CDR2 is FQNEAQ in the germline V gene (reference sequence). The CDR3 contains 17 residues. The CDR3 reads CASSLVTPGTASGELFF. CDR3 in DNA: TGTGCCAGCAGCTTAGTAACCCCCGGGACAGCATCCGGGGAGCTGTTTTTT.

The chain combines TRBV18 with TRBJ1-2, with D possibly TRBD1 on 6 matching bases. Germline loops: CDR1 KGHSH, CDR2 LQKENI. The V end was cut by 5 bases, the J end by 4 bases, with 17 bases between. The CDR3 consists of 15 residues. The CDR3 sequence is CASSGGRGMGYGYTF. The CDR3 bases are TGTGCCAGCTCAGGTGGCAGGGGCATGGGCTATGGCTACACCTTC.

This chain links TRBV6-1 with TRBJ1-6; D remains ambiguous. With 2 bases removed from V and 2 bases from J, the gap between germline ends came to 10 bases. The CDR3 consists of 16 residues. The germline V gene has CDR1 MNHNS and CDR2 SASEGT. The CDR3 spells CASSELGVPYNSPLHF. DNA of the CDR3: TGTGCCAGCAGTGAATTGGGAGTTCCCTATAATTCACCCCTCCACTTT.

This sequence joins TRBV5-4 and TRBJ2-1, with 7 nucleotides matching TRBD1. The ends lost 3 bases at V and 4 bases at J; junction bases unmatched: 10. Germline CDR1 and CDR2: SGHNT and YYREEE (reference sequence). This CDR3 comprises 16 residues. CDR3 sequence reads: CASSYGGQSQYNEQFF. The CDR3 DNA reads TGTGCCAGCAGCTATGGGGGACAGTCCCAATACAATGAGCAGTTCTTC.

V gene TRBV19 combines with J gene TRBJ2-1; 7 nucleotides match TRBD2. Looked up from germline, CDR1 is LNHDA and CDR2 is SQIVND (reference sequence). CDR3 length: 17 amino acids. V lost 3 bases and J lost 0; bases outside the gene matches: 8. In nucleotides, the CDR3 is TGTGCCAGTAGTATCTCTAGCGGTGGTAGCTCCTACAATGAGCAGTTCTTC. As protein: CASSISSGGSSYNEQFF. Based on the CDR3 plus reference TRBV19 and TRBJ2-1, the full variable domain is DGGITQSPKYLFRKEGQNVTLSCEQNLNHDAMYWYRQDPGQGLRLIYYSQIVNDFQKGDIAEGYSVSREKKESFPLTVTSAQKNPTAFYLCASSISSGGSSYNEQFFGPGTRLTVL.

The sample holds a few counts of this clone. The J gene is TRBJ1-5, the V gene TRBV28; the D is unclear. Germline V lookup: CDR1 MDHEN, CDR2 SYDVKM. The V end lost 5 bases, the J end lost 1 base, and 18 bases lay between the germline ends. CDR3 length equals 17 residues. CDR3 loop: CASSPPAGLTSNQPQHF. The DNA of the CDR3 is TGTGCCAGCAGTCCCCCTGCAGGTCTCACGAGCAATCAGCCCCAGCATTTT.

The rearrangement uses TRBV11-3 and TRBJ1-1, with 7 bases fitting TRBD1. The V and J ends lost 0 bases and 5 bases, in that order; junction bases with no gene match: 6. There are 15 residues in the CDR3. Germline-derived CDR1 and CDR2 are SGHNT and YENEEA. The CDR3 sequence: CASSLEGGLGTEAFF. Written as DNA, the CDR3 is TGTGCCAGCAGCTTAGAAGGGGGCCTGGGAACTGAAGCTTTCTTT.

The chain joins TRBV18 to TRBJ1-3; D remains unclear. V lost 3 bases and J lost 1, with 10 bases in between. Germline V gene sequence: CDR1 KGHSH, CDR2 LQKENI. CDR3 length: 15 amino acids. CDR3 DNA sequence: TGTGCCAGCTCACCCCGGGTCCCTTCTGGAAACACCATATATTTT. Amino acids: CASSPRVPSGNTIYF.

The CDR3 DNA sequence: TGCGCCAGCAGTTATACAGGAAATTCACCCCTCCACTTT. It codes for CASSYTGNSPLHF. The V and J genes are TRBV5-1 and TRBJ1-6; D may be TRBD1 (5 bases). Germline CDR1 SGHRS, CDR2 YFSETQ. CDR3 size: 13 residues. V dropped 5 bases and J dropped 7 bases, with 10 bases sitting between them.